This TCR beta chain was recorded in a study of cytomegalovirus exposure and HLA in healthy donors. Broader study findings: An assumption of roughly uniform sequencing depth across donors underlay the presence/absence analyses. In a later analysis, the majority of CMV-associated beta chains seemingly showed HLA restriction. Reportedly, TCR beta sequences accurately predicted HLA-A and HLA-B alleles in most subjects. Cytomegalovirus association was assigned to about 150 TCR beta chains.

Germline-derived CDR1 and CDR2 are SGHTA and FQGNSA. The CDR3 is made up of 16 amino acids. V was pared by 1 base and J by 12 bases, with 14 bases of the junction left unmatched. As for this clone: The antigen remains unidentified.

The PCR employed 60 Vbeta primers together with 13 Jbeta primers. TCRdb's table, derived via immunoSEQ multiplex PCR, lists solely in-frame clones and lacks some. The table has roughly 140,000 clones, more than 75% seen once. The sequencing input was PBMCs. This sequence originates from a male donor in good health and CMV-seronegative. The V and J genes are TRBV7-2 and TRBJ2-1; 8 nucleotides align to TRBD2. CDR3 DNA sequence: TGTGCCAGCAGCTTAGACAAGAGCGGGGGTCGGAGGGGGCAGTTCTTC. It is translated as CASSLDKSGGRRGQFF.